These 20 T cell receptor beta chains were all obtained from the same sample, sequenced in a study of shared clonotypes between healthy human individuals. TCRdb keeps only in-frame clones here, not all; method: immunoSEQ multiplex PCR. In the table there are 950,000 to 1,200,000 clones, 60% to 85% of which are singletons. The sample comprised memory CD4+ T cells from PBMCs. Indicated subset: CD45RA-negative fraction. These receptors all stem from a man aged 18 to 29 in good health. Some clones in this sample may be carry-over from other donors' samples.

CDR3 loop: CASREQNLGTEAFF. The CDR3 DNA is TGTGCCAGCAGGGAACAGAATCTTGGGACTGAAGCTTTCTTT. The chain is built from TRBV6-1 and TRBJ1-1; D is unclear. Deletions cut 6 bases from V and 5 bases from J, with 16 bases between. From germline, CDR1 is MNHNS and CDR2 SASEGT. The CDR3 totals 14 residues.

The rearrangement joins TRBV4-2 to TRBJ1-5; D unresolved. Germline loops: CDR1 LGHNA, CDR2 YNFKEQ. V lost 3 bases to trimming and J lost 5 bases, with 11 bases between them. The CDR3 sequence is 14 residues long. CDR3 residues: CASSHPSLDQPQHF. As DNA, the CDR3 is TGTGCCAGCAGCCACCCCTCCTTAGATCAGCCCCAGCATTTT.

This chain uses TRBV11-3 with TRBJ1-1; 12 bases match TRBD1. Trimming removed 1 base from V and 3 bases from J; junction bases left unmatched: 6. The germline CDR1 and CDR2 sequences are SGHNT and YENEEA. The CDR3 is 17 residues long. CDR3 loop: CASSLARDRGLDTEAFF. CDR3 DNA sequence: TGTGCCAGCAGCTTAGCCCGGGACAGGGGGCTGGACACTGAAGCTTTCTTT.

The gene calls are TRBV5-6 and TRBJ1-2, with a weak D call TRBD1 (5 bases). Germline CDR1 SGHDT, CDR2 YYEEEE. The CDR3 loop spans 13 amino acids. The V end was cut by 0 bases, the J end by 8 bases, with 11 bases between. The CDR3 region is CASSLAGTNGYTF. CDR3 coding DNA: TGTGCCAGCAGCTTGGCAGGGACCAACGGCTACACCTTC. Filled out from reference TRBV5-6 and TRBJ1-2, the complete variable domain reads DAGVTQSPTHLIKTRGQQVTLRCSPKSGHDTVSWYQQALGQGPQFIFQYYEEEERQRGNFPDRFSGHQFPNYSSELNVNALLLGDSALYLCASSLAGTNGYTFGSGTRLTVV.

The V call is TRBV27, the J call TRBJ2-1; no definite D call. This CDR3 contains 17 residues. Trimming took 2 bases from V and 0 from J, leaving 14 bases between them. CDR1 is MNHEY, CDR2 SMNVEV, per germline (reference sequence). The CDR3: CASSLRSRRSSYNEQFF. CDR3 nucleotide sequence: TGTGCCAGCAGTTTAAGATCGAGGCGGAGCTCCTACAATGAGCAGTTCTTC.

The rearrangement links TRBV5-1 to TRBJ2-2; D is unclear. Germline V lookup: CDR1 SGHRS, CDR2 YFSETQ. This CDR3 region has 14 residues. The V end was cut by 4 bases, the J end by 2 bases, with 9 bases between. The CDR3 here is CASSTDPNTGELFF. As DNA, the CDR3 is TGCGCCAGCAGCACGGACCCAAACACCGGGGAGCTGTTTTTT.

This clone was recorded many times. This chain joins TRBV5-1 and TRBJ1-2; 7 bases are shared with TRBD1. Germline V gene sequence: CDR1 SGHRS, CDR2 YFSETQ. V lost 6 bases and J lost 1; bases outside the gene matches: 3. This CDR3 has 13 amino acids. CDR3 sequence: CASTGQVNYGYTF. The CDR3, as DNA: TGCGCCAGCACCGGACAGGTTAACTATGGCTACACCTTC.

This chain uses TRBV27 with TRBJ1-4; D ambiguous. Germline CDR1 is MNHEY and CDR2 is SMNVEV (reference sequence). CDR3 length: 15 residues. V was shortened by 2 bases and J by 4 bases, with 11 bases between the two germline ends. The CDR3 region has the DNA TGTGCCAGCAGTTTAATTGACAAGATTAATGAAAAACTGTTTTTT. Its protein is CASSLIDKINEKLFF.

The V and J genes are TRBV7-9 and TRBJ2-2, with unresolved D. This CDR3 region has 15 residues. The V and J ends lost 3 bases and 2 bases respectively, with 10 bases between them. Germline CDR1 and CDR2: SEHNR and FQNEAQ (reference sequence). For the CDR3, the DNA is TGTGCCAGCAGCTTTATAACATCCAACACCGGGGAGCTGTTTTTT. Translating it yields CASSFITSNTGELFF.

This clone was seen a single time. The chain joins TRBV19 to TRBJ1-1, with D perhaps matching TRBD1 (5 bases). The germline gives CDR1 LNHDA, CDR2 SQIVND (reference sequence). This CDR3 has 14 amino acids. V was cut by 6 bases and J by 1 base, with 12 bases left in between. The CDR3 DNA follows: TGTGCCAGTAGCAACGACGGGACGAACACTGAAGCTTTCTTT. This sequence encodes CASSNDGTNTEAFF.

The chain combines TRBV11-2 with TRBJ1-1, with TRBD1 identical over 8 bases. Trimming removed 4 bases from V and 5 bases from J; junction bases left unmatched: 3. This CDR3 comprises 13 residues. The germline V gene has CDR1 SGHAT and CDR2 FQNNGV. In DNA, the CDR3 is TGTGCCAGCAGCTGGACAGGGCAAACTGAAGCTTTCTTT. This translates into CASSWTGQTEAFF.

The chain uses TRBV28 and TRBJ2-7, with D unresolved. The germline CDR1 and CDR2 sequences are MDHEN and SYDVKM. The length of the CDR3 is 14 residues. V was shortened by 2 bases and J by 2 bases, with 10 bases between the two germline ends. CDR3 amino acids: CASSLVEPPYEQYF. CDR3 nucleotide sequence: TGTGCCAGCAGTTTAGTGGAGCCTCCCTACGAGCAGTACTTC.

The V call is TRBV29-1, the J call TRBJ1-1; 7 bases align to TRBD1. CDR3 length: 14 amino acids. Unmatched junction bases numbered 3, after V lost 2 bases and J lost 0 bases. Looked up from germline, CDR1 is SQVTM and CDR2 is ANQGSEA. CDR3 DNA sequence: TGCAGCGTTGAAACAGGGGCCATGAACACTGAAGCTTTCTTT. This encodes CSVETGAMNTEAFF.

The chain links TRBV28 to TRBJ2-7, with 9 positions matching TRBD1. V lost 5 bases, J lost 1 base, and 6 bases stayed unmatched. Germline V gene lookup returns CDR1 MDHEN and CDR2 SYDVKM. CDR3 size: 15 residues. The CDR3 region has the DNA TGTGCCAGCAGTGGGACAGGGACCCTTTCCTACGAGCAGTACTTC. This codes for CASSGTGTLSYEQYF.

The J gene is TRBJ2-7, the V gene TRBV7-2, with 9 bases that match TRBD2. From germline, CDR1 is SGHTA and CDR2 FQGNSA. V shed 5 bases, J shed 7 bases, and the junction held 9 bases outside the gene matches. CDR3 length equals 14 residues. The CDR3 protein is CASSILAGVGEQYF. The CDR3 nucleotides are TGTGCCAGCAGCATCTTAGCGGGAGTTGGGGAGCAGTACTTC.

This clone was detected once. The chain carries TRBV7-8 and TRBJ1-2; TRBD1 might be the D (5 bases). From germline, CDR1 is SGHVS and CDR2 FQNEAQ. This CDR3 is built from 16 residues. The germline V and J ends were trimmed by 3 bases and 4 bases, with 18 bases remaining between them. CDR3 nucleotides: TGTGCCAGCAGCTTCCTACCTTCGGGGGGAAGCTATGGCTACACCTTC. This translates into CASSFLPSGGSYGYTF.

This chain uses TRBV6-5 with TRBJ2-3; 8 bases agree with TRBD2. CDR3 length: 16 residues. From germline, CDR1 is MNHEY and CDR2 SVGAGI. The J segment lost 0 bases and the V segment lost 2 bases, leaving 4 bases of the junction unmatched. The CDR3 loop is CASSYGLAGSTDTQYF. DNA for the CDR3: TGTGCCAGCAGTTACGGGCTAGCGGGTAGCACAGATACGCAGTATTTT.

V and J are TRBV6-5 and TRBJ1-4, with D unclear. The germline V gene has CDR1 MNHEY and CDR2 SVGAGI. V was pared by 6 bases and J by 0 bases, with 8 bases between. The CDR3 is 14 residues long. In nucleotides, the CDR3 is TGTGCCAGCAGCGACGGAGCAACTAATGAAAAACTGTTTTTT. This sequence encodes CASSDGATNEKLFF.

The chain carries TRBV5-1 and TRBJ2-1; no clear D gene. The V and J ends lost 5 bases and 0 bases respectively, with 15 bases between them. The germline CDR1 and CDR2 sequences are SGHRS and YFSETQ. The length of the CDR3 is 16 residues. CDR3 residues: CASRQHTGPSYNEQFF. The CDR3 nucleotides read TGCGCCAGCAGACAACATACGGGTCCCTCCTACAATGAGCAGTTCTTC.

In this sample, this clone turned up many times. This rearrangement joins TRBV2 to TRBJ2-7; a possible D gene is TRBD1 (5 bases). This CDR3 comprises 13 residues. Germline-derived CDR1 and CDR2 are SNHLY and FYNNEI. V lost 1 base to trimming and J lost 5 bases, with 9 bases between them. The chain's CDR3 is CASSEVGRDEQYF. The CDR3 DNA reads TGTGCCAGCAGTGAAGTCGGCAGGGACGAGCAGTACTTC. The whole variable domain, remainder taken from reference TRBV2 and TRBJ2-7, is EPEVTQTPSHQVTQMGQEVILRCVPISNHLYFYWYRQILGQKVEFLVSFYNNEISEKSEIFDDQFSVERPDGSNFTLKIRSTKLEDSAMYFCASSEVGRDEQYFGPGTRLTVT.